This entry lists 10 T cell receptor beta chains sequenced from one sample in a study of cytomegalovirus exposure and HLA in healthy donors. 60 Vbeta and 13 Jbeta primers were used in PCR. Measured with immunoSEQ multiplex PCR; TCRdb has only the in-frame clones, and not every one. The top ten hold around 0.63% of the sample, which has fewer than 95,000 clones, around 78% seen once. The sample was PBMCs. The receptors here all came from a man aged 25-45 years in good health and CMV-seronegative.

V gene TRBV5-1 combines with J gene TRBJ2-3; D remains unclear. The CDR3 has 14 amino acids. In germline, CDR1 is SGHRS, CDR2 YFSETQ. Trimming took off 4 bases at V and 0 bases at J, with 9 bases between the two ends. This CDR3 is CASSRSTSTDTQYF. CDR3 nucleotide sequence: TGCGCCAGCAGCAGGAGTACGAGCACAGATACGCAGTATTTT.

The rearrangement links TRBV7-9 to TRBJ2-7; TRBD1 matches 10 bases. Germline-derived CDR1 and CDR2 are SEHNR and FQNEAQ (reference sequence). The CDR3 spans 17 residues. Trimming at V came to 5 bases and at J to 2 bases, leaving 12 bases not matched to a gene. The CDR3 sequence: CASSQRQGAMNTYEQYF. In DNA, the CDR3 is TGTGCCAGCAGCCAGAGACAGGGGGCGATGAATACCTACGAGCAGTACTTC.

This clone was seen just once. The chain links TRBV9 to TRBJ2-7; D unclear. The CDR3 contains 15 residues. V was cut by 2 bases and J by 0 bases, with 12 bases left in between. Germline V gene sequence: CDR1 SGDLS, CDR2 YYNGEE. CDR3 nucleotide sequence: TGTGCCAGCAGCGTCCGGAGCGAAAGCTCCTACGAGCAGTACTTC. Translated, it gives CASSVRSESSYEQYF.

This clone was detected a few times. The gene calls are TRBV6-5 and TRBJ2-6; 8 bases agree with TRBD1. The germline gives CDR1 MNHEY, CDR2 SVGAGI. V trimming: 8 bases; J trimming: 2 bases; junction bases outside the gene matches: 5. The CDR3 has 15 residues. DNA for the CDR3: TGTGCCAGCTGCACAGGGGGTCCTGGGGCCAACGTCCTGACTTTC. Translation: CASCTGGPGANVLTF.

This clone showed up just a few times. The rearrangement links TRBV4-1 to TRBJ1-2; no firm D call. From germline, CDR1 is MGHRA and CDR2 YSYEKL. V was clipped by 0 bases and J by 6 bases, with 11 bases between them. The CDR3 consists of 14 residues. The CDR3 nucleotides read TGCGCCAGCAGCCAAGATAGTGGGCCCAATGGCTACACCTTC. It yields the protein CASSQDSGPNGYTF.

The chain uses TRBV6-6 and TRBJ2-3; 9 positions agree with TRBD1. CDR3 length equals 16 residues. Germline V gene sequence: CDR1 MNHNY, CDR2 SVGAGI (reference sequence). The V and J ends lost 6 bases and 5 bases, in that order; junction bases with no gene match: 12. The CDR3 DNA reads as TGTGCCAGCAGCCGCCGGGACAGGGAGCGGGGAGATACGCAGTATTTT. It yields the protein CASSRRDRERGDTQYF.

The CDR3 reads CASSPSWDFFTYEQYF. Here the CDR3 DNA reads TGTGCCAGCAGTCCAAGCTGGGACTTTTTCACCTACGAGCAGTACTTC. The chain uses TRBV27 and TRBJ2-5; D possibly corresponds to TRBD2 (6 bases). With the DNA end fitting TRBJ2-7 better, the J assignment may be wrong. The V gene's germline CDR1 is MNHEY and CDR2 SMNVEV (reference sequence). The length of the CDR3 is 16 residues.

V gene TRBV19 combines with J gene TRBJ2-7; the D is unclear. In germline, CDR1 is LNHDA, CDR2 SQIVND (reference sequence). The V end was cut by 6 bases, the J end by 2 bases, with 11 bases between. The CDR3 spans 13 residues. The CDR3 loop reads CASSSRDTYEQYF. The CDR3 DNA reads as TGTGCCAGTAGCTCCCGCGACACCTACGAGCAGTACTTC.

V is TRBV11-2 and J is TRBJ2-2, with D possibly TRBD1 on 6 matching bases. The V and J ends lost 1 base and 2 bases respectively, with 11 bases between them. CDR1 SGHAT and CDR2 FQNNGV come from the germline V gene. There are 16 residues in the CDR3. The CDR3 spells CASSLGVGQNTGELFF. Here the CDR3 DNA reads TGTGCCAGCAGCTTAGGTGTGGGACAAAACACCGGGGAGCTGTTTTTT.

The rearrangement joins TRBV18 to TRBJ2-1, with TRBD2 matching 11 bases. Germline CDR1 reads KGHSH; CDR2 reads LQKENI. Germline trimming cut 3 bases from V and 5 bases from J; bases unmatched to any gene: 3. The CDR3 totals 15 residues. CDR3 in amino acids: CASSPGTSGNNEQFF. For the CDR3, the DNA is TGTGCCAGCTCACCCGGGACTAGCGGCAACAATGAGCAGTTCTTC. Using reference TRBV18 and TRBJ2-1 for the parts outside the CDR3, the full variable domain is NAGVMQNPRHLVRRRGQEARLRCSPMKGHSHVYWYRQLPEEGLKFMVYLQKENIIDESGMPKERFSAEFPKEGPSILRIQQVVRGDSAAYFCASSPGTSGNNEQFFGPGTRLTVL.